Listed below are T cell receptor beta chains from one sample, sequenced in a study of regulatory T cells. Only in-frame clones appear in the TCRdb table, and some are missing; sequencing was by immunoSEQ multiplex PCR. The sample yields roughly 10,000 clones, 84% seen once. Source material: CD8+ T cells sorted from blood. All receptors come from a young adult with CD3G deficiency. Each CDR3 is given with its conserved first and last residue. A D gene is named only where the DNA matches it firmly. Clone size appears in some rows only: once, few, many, or a class for an expanded clone.

TRBJ2-7 NA TRBV6-6 TRBD2 TGTGCCAGCAGTGCCTGGGGGGGGGACTACGAGCAGTACTTC CASSAWGGDYEQYF
TRBJ2-3 NA TRBV19 NA TGTGCCAGTCGGGGGACAGAGACAGATACGCAGTATTTT CASRGTETDTQYF
TRBJ2-7 few TRBV7-9 NA TGTGCCAGCAGCTTAGGCCCAATGCTAGCCGCCTCCTACGAGCAGTACTTC CASSLGPMLAASYEQYF
TRBJ2-7 once TRBV28 TRBD1 TGTGCCAGCAGTTCGTCGACAGGGTCCCCCTTTATCTACGAGCAGTACTTC CASSSSTGSPFIYEQYF
TRBJ2-1 NA TRBV27 NA TGTGCCAGCAGTTTGGGCAGGGGTTTCAATGAGCAGTTCTTC CASSLGRGFNEQFF
TRBJ2-3 NA TRBV28 NA TGTGCCAGCAGTTTACCCCGGAAGGGTGGCACAGATACGCAGTATTTT CASSLPRKGGTDTQYF
TRBJ1-4 NA TRBV28 NA TGTGCCAGCAGTTCCCTCCCCCGGACGGGTGAAAAACTGTTTTTT CASSSLPRTGEKLFF
TRBJ1-2 NA TRBV10-3 TRBD1 TGTGCCACCCTCCGAGAGGACAGGGCCTATGGCTACACCTTC CATLREDRAYGYTF
TRBJ2-1 once TRBV5-1 TRBD1 TGCGCCAGCAGCAAAGGGGACAGCTCCTACAATGAGCAGTTCTTC CASSKGDSSYNEQFF
TRBJ2-1 NA TRBV19 NA TGTGCCAGTAGTATAGATCGTCCGGGTCACACAGGCAATGAGCAGTTCTTC CASSIDRPGHTGNEQFF
TRBJ1-6 NA TRBV28 NA TGTGCCAGCAGCCTGACAGACTATAATTCACCCCTCCACTTT CASSLTDYNSPLHF
TRBJ1-1 NA TRBV6-1 NA TGTGCCAGCAGTCTGGGTCCGGACACTGAAGCTTTCTTT CASSLGPDTEAFF
TRBJ2-7 NA TRBV10-3 NA TGTGCCATCCGAGGCGACCGGGCCTACGAGCAGTACTTC CAIRGDRAYEQYF
TRBJ2-7 NA TRBV27 NA TGTGCCAGCAGTTTATCGCAGGGCCACGAGCAGTACTTC CASSLSQGHEQYF
TRBJ1-1 few TRBV6-5 TRBD1 TGTGCCAGCAGGCCTGACAGGGACCACACTGAAGCTTTCTTT CASRPDRDHTEAFF
TRBJ2-7 NA TRBV28 NA TGTGCCAGCAGTGAAACTGGGTACGAGCAGTACTTC CASSETGYEQYF
TRBJ2-7 few TRBV2 NA TGTGCCAGCTTAGACAGGTCCACCTACGAGCAGTACTTC CASLDRSTYEQYF
TRBJ2-7 NA TRBV6-1 NA TGTGCCAGCAGGAACCCGGCGGGACCCAACTACGAGCAGTACTTC CASRNPAGPNYEQYF
TRBJ2-5 NA TRBV7-9 TRBD2 TGTGCCAGCAGCCGAGGGACGGGGGGTTTGGAGACCCAGTACTTC CASSRGTGGLETQYF
TRBJ2-7 NA TRBV10-2 TRBD2 TGCGCCAGCAGTGAACTAGCGGGTGGCGAGCAGTACTTC CASSELAGGEQYF
TRBJ1-1 NA TRBV28 NA TGTGCCAGCAGTCCCCTTAGGGGGACTGAAGCTTTCTTT CASSPLRGTEAFF
TRBJ2-7 NA TRBV7-8 TRBD2 TGTGCCAGCAGCTCTAGCGGGATGCCGTACGAGCAGTACTTC CASSSSGMPYEQYF